Below are 18 T cell receptor beta chains sequenced from a single sample in a study of vaccination and CD4 T cells after COVID-19 (dated by TCRdb to between 2020 and 2023). The library relied on PCR. TCRdb names Illumina iSeq 100 as the instrument used. At the Johns Hopkins FTIC core, DNA from the cultured CD4+ T cells underwent TCR sequencing with the Oncomine TCR Beta short-read assay. TCRdb trimmed public reads at Q25 via fastp, called clones via MiXCR and kept in-frame beta chains. Every entry covers one CDR3 protein and lists the most common genes and DNA from its rows. The sample table records 14,000 to 15,000 distinct CDR3 sequences; about 26% of these occur just once. Around 25% of the sample goes to the ten largest clones. Their cognate antigens are unknown. In light of the paper, this sample's treatment or condition label describes: approximately nine-day PBMC culture with coronavirus spike peptide pools or control peptides (ViraFEST assay).

Material for sequencing was cultured CD4+ T cells from blood. These receptors were obtained from a human donor with COVID-19.

This chain connects TRBV7-2 to TRBJ1-5, with TRBD1 matching over 7 bases. This CDR3 is built from 14 residues. CDR1 and CDR2 (germline): SGHTA, FQGNSA. The ends lost 5 bases at V and 5 bases at J; junction bases unmatched: 6. The CDR3 bases are TGTGCCAGCAGCACTGGACAGGTAGATCAGCCCCAGCATTTT. Its translation is CASSTGQVDQPQHF.

V and J are TRBV7-2 and TRBJ2-7; 7 bases align to TRBD2. J gave up 4 bases and V 1 base, and 1 base lay outside the gene matches. Germline assignment: CDR1 SGHTA and CDR2 FQGNSA. The CDR3 length is 13 residues. CDR3 coding DNA: TGTGCCAGCAGCTTAGGGGGGGGTTACGAGCAGTACTTC. Protein product: CASSLGGGYEQYF.

A few counts support this clonotype. DNA of the CDR3: TGTGCCAGCACCAGAACAAGAGCCTCGATGACCGGGGAGCTGTTTTTT. It translates to CASTRTRASMTGELFF. The V and J genes are TRBV6-1 and TRBJ2-2; D ambiguous. V lost 7 bases to trimming and J lost 5 bases, with 20 bases between them. Germline V gene lookup returns CDR1 MNHNS and CDR2 SASEGT. The CDR3 length is 16 residues.

The chain has TRBV6-2 or TRBV6-3 and TRBJ1-5, with a tentative D call TRBD1 (6 bases). Germline CDR1 is MNHEY and CDR2 is SVGEGT. The CDR3 spans 15 residues. Trimming cost V 6 bases and J 4 bases, with 16 bases left between them. The CDR3 here is CASRPPGGLNQPQHF. In DNA, the CDR3 is TGTGCCAGCAGACCTCCCGGGGGCCTTAATCAGCCCCAGCATTTT.

The chain couples TRBV6-1 to TRBJ1-6; D gene ambiguous. The CDR3 spans 13 residues. Trimming took off 4 bases at V and 7 bases at J, with 8 bases between the two ends. Germline assignment: CDR1 MNHNS and CDR2 SASEGT. The CDR3 reads CASSADGNSPLHF. DNA of the CDR3: TGTGCCAGCAGTGCCGACGGGAATTCACCCCTCCACTTT.

This clonotype was seen a handful of times. The chain is built from TRBV4-1 and TRBJ2-5; no firm D call. Trimming cost V 5 bases and J 4 bases, with 8 bases left between them. This CDR3 contains 12 residues. Germline CDR1 MGHRA, CDR2 YSYEKL. The DNA for the CDR3 is TGCGCCAGCAGCTACAAGGTAGAGACCCAGTACTTC. This translates into CASSYKVETQYF.

This clonotype was counted between two and nine times. This rearrangement joins TRBV5-1 to TRBJ2-3; 10 bases align to TRBD2. CDR1 is SGHRS, CDR2 YFSETQ, per germline. The J segment lost 3 bases and the V segment lost 2 bases, leaving 9 bases of the junction unmatched. The CDR3 contains 17 residues. The DNA of the CDR3 is TGCGCCAGCAGCTTACTTGCTAGCGGGGGAGCAACAGATACGCAGTATTTT. Amino acid sequence: CASSLLASGGATDTQYF. Filled out from reference TRBV5-1 and TRBJ2-3, the complete variable domain reads KAGVTQTPRYLIKTRGQQVTLSCSPISGHRSVSWYQQTPGQGLQFLFEYFSETQRNKGNFPGRFSGRQFSNSRSEMNVSTLELGDSALYLCASSLLASGGATDTQYFGPGTRLTVL.

The V gene is TRBV5-4, the J gene TRBJ2-3, with TRBD2 matching over 8 bases. The junction had 4 bases not matched to a gene; V was cut back by 1 base and J by 3 bases. The CDR3 runs to 15 residues. CDR1 is SGHNT, CDR2 YYREEE, per germline (reference sequence). This CDR3 is CASSLLAGRTDTQYF. CDR3 in DNA: TGTGCCAGCAGCTTGTTAGCGGGGAGAACAGATACGCAGTATTTT.

This clonotype has a handful of counts. The chain uses TRBV7-2 and TRBJ2-1, with a weak D call TRBD2 (7 bases). Germline assignment: CDR1 SGHTA and CDR2 FQGNSA. Trimming took off 5 bases at V and 0 bases at J, with 20 bases between the two ends. This CDR3 comprises 18 residues. The CDR3 loop is CASSLAARGASSYNEQFF. Written as DNA, the CDR3 is TGTGCCAGCAGCCTCGCCGCCCGGGGGGCCAGCTCCTACAATGAGCAGTTCTTC.

This clonotype was found a few times. This chain connects TRBV24-1 to TRBJ1-3; the match to TRBD1 covers 8 bases. Germline V gene lookup returns CDR1 KGHDR and CDR2 SFDVKD. The CDR3 covers 15 residues. Trimming at V came to 9 bases and at J to 1 base, leaving 7 bases not matched to a gene. CDR3: CATSGGIGSGNTIYF. The CDR3 nucleotides read TGTGCCACCTCAGGGGGCATTGGTTCTGGAAACACCATATATTTT.

The count of this clonotype is one. This CDR3 is CAWSVRGSGANVLTF. CDR3 nucleotides: TGTGCCTGGAGTGTACGAGGCTCTGGGGCCAACGTCCTGACTTTC. This chain uses TRBV30 with TRBJ2-6; D remains ambiguous. V lost 0 bases, J lost 0 bases, and 6 bases lay in between. Germline lookup yields CDR1 GTSNPN and CDR2 SVGIG (reference sequence). There are 15 residues in the CDR3.

Only a few counts were recorded for this clonotype. This chain joins TRBV6-1 and TRBJ2-3; the D gene is possibly TRBD2 (7 bases). In germline, CDR1 is MNHNS, CDR2 SASEGT. V was cut by 11 bases and J by 4 bases, with 16 bases left in between. The CDR3 has 13 residues. This CDR3 reads CAGTGEGADTQYF. The CDR3 nucleotides read TGTGCCGGAACGGGGGAGGGGGCAGATACGCAGTATTTT.

The CDR3 coding sequence is TGTGCCAGTTGGCGGACCGGGGAGCTGTTTTTT. This encodes CASWRTGELFF. V is TRBV19 and J is TRBJ2-2, with D uncertain. The CDR3 runs 11 residues. Germline-derived CDR1 and CDR2 are LNHDA and SQIVND (reference sequence). The V and J ends lost 8 bases and 5 bases respectively, with 6 bases between them.

The V call is TRBV5-1, the J call TRBJ1-6, with D perhaps matching TRBD1 (5 bases). Between the trimmed V and J ends, which lost 4 bases and 7 bases, there was a span of 18 bases. The CDR3 runs 16 residues. The germline CDR1 and CDR2 sequences are SGHRS and YFSETQ. The CDR3 sequence: CASSPGTAIGNSPLHF. CDR3 nucleotide sequence: TGCGCCAGCAGCCCGGGGACGGCAATAGGGAATTCACCCCTCCACTTT.

This chain uses TRBV20-1 with TRBJ1-2; 7 bases map to TRBD1. V dropped 7 bases and J dropped 2; count of bases not matched to a gene: 10. The CDR3 consists of 14 residues. CDR1 is DFQATT and CDR2 is SNEGSKA in the germline V gene (reference sequence). CDR3 DNA sequence: TGCAGTGGGCCACCAGGGGGTTCGAACTATGGCTACACCTTC. Translation: CSGPPGGSNYGYTF.

J is TRBJ1-3 and V is TRBV6-1; D uncertain. The CDR3 loop spans 15 amino acids. V dropped 6 bases and J dropped 0 bases, with 12 bases sitting between them. Germline V gene sequence: CDR1 MNHNS, CDR2 SASEGT. DNA of the CDR3: TGTGCCAGCAGGTTTCAAGATTTCTCTGGAAACACCATATATTTT. As protein: CASRFQDFSGNTIYF.

This sequence joins TRBV7-2 and TRBJ2-3; 7 bases agree with TRBD1. V was clipped by 7 bases and J by 1 base; unmatched bases: 11. Looked up from germline, CDR1 is SGHTA and CDR2 is FQGNSA. The CDR3 loop spans 16 amino acids. This CDR3 is CASKGQLFVGTDTQYF. In DNA, the CDR3 is TGTGCCAGCAAGGGACAGTTGTTTGTTGGCACAGATACGCAGTATTTT.

The V and J genes are TRBV5-1 and TRBJ1-6, with 8 bases identical to TRBD1. The J segment lost 8 bases and the V segment lost 4 bases, leaving 5 bases of the junction unmatched. Per germline, CDR1 SGHRS and CDR2 YFSETQ. The CDR3 totals 14 residues. CDR3 nucleotides: TGCGCCAGCAGCCCTGACAGGGGTGATTCACCCCTCCACTTT. It is translated as CASSPDRGDSPLHF.